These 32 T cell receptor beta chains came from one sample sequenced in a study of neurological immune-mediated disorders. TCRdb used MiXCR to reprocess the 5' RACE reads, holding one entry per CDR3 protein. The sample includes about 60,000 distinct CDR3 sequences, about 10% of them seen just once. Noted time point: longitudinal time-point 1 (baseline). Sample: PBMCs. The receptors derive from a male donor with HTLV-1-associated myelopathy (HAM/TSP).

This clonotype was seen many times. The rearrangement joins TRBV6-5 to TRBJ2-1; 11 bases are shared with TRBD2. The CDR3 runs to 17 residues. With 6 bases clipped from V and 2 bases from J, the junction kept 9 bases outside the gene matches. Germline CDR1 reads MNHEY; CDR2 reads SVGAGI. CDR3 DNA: TGTGCCAGCAGACTTCTTAGCGGGGGGGCCACCTACAATGAGCAGTTCTTC. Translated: CASRLLSGGATYNEQFF.

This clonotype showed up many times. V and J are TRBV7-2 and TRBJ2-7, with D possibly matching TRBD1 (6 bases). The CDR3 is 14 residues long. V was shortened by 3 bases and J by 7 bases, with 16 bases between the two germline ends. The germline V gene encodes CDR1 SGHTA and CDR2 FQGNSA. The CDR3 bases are TGTGCCAGCAGCTTCGGACAGTGGGGTAGTGAGCAGTACTTC. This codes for CASSFGQWGSEQYF.

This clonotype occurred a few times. CDR3 sequence: CASSSNRLNTEAFF. The CDR3 DNA sequence: TGTGCCAGCAGTTCTAACCGTCTGAACACTGAAGCTTTCTTT. V usage is TRBV6-5 and J usage is TRBJ1-1, with D uncertain. V lost 4 bases and J 0 bases, leaving 9 bases between the germline ends. Germline V gene lookup returns CDR1 MNHEY and CDR2 SVGAGI. The CDR3 has 14 residues.

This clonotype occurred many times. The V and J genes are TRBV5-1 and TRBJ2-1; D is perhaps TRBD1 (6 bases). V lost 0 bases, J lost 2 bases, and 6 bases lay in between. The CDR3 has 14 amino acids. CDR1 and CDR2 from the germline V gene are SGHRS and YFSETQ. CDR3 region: CASSLDRAYNEQFF. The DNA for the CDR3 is TGCGCCAGCAGCTTGGACAGGGCCTACAATGAGCAGTTCTTC.

CDR3 loop: CASSSLSGSSYNEQFF. As DNA, the CDR3 is TGTGCCAGCAGTAGCCTTAGTGGGAGCTCCTACAATGAGCAGTTCTTC. The chain joins TRBV6-6 to TRBJ2-1; D is perhaps TRBD2 (5 bases). Trimming took 5 bases from V and 0 from J, leaving 14 bases between them. This CDR3 spans 16 amino acids. CDR1 and CDR2 from the germline V gene are MNHNY and SVGAGI (reference sequence).

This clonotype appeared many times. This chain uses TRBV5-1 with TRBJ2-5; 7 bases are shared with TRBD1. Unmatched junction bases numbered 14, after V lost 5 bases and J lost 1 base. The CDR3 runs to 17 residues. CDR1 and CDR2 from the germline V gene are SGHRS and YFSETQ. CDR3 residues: CASRHLLGQRIQETQYF. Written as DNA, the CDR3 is TGCGCCAGCAGACACTTACTGGGACAGCGAATCCAAGAGACCCAGTACTTC.

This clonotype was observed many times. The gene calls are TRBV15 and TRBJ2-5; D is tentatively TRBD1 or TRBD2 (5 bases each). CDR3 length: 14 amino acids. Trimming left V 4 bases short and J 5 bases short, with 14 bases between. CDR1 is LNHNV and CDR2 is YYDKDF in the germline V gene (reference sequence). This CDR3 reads CATSKGTASETQYF. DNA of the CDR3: TGTGCCACCAGCAAAGGGACCGCTTCGGAGACCCAGTACTTC. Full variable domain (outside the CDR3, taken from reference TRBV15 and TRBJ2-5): DAMVIQNPRYQVTQFGKPVTLSCSQTLNHNVMYWYQQKSSQAPKLLFHYYDKDFNNEADTPDNFQSRRPNTSFCFLDIRSPGLGDTAMYLCATSKGTASETQYFGPGTRLLVL.

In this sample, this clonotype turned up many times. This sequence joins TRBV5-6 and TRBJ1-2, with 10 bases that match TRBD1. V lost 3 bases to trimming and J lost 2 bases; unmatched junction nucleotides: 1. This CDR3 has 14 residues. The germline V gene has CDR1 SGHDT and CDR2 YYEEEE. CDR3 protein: CASSWDRGNYGYTF. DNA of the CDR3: TGTGCCAGCAGCTGGGACAGGGGAAACTATGGCTACACCTTC.

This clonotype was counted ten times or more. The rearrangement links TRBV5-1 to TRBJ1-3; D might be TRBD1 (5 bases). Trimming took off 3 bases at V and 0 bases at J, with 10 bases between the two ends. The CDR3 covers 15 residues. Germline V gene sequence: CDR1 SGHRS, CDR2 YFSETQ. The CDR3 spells CASSSQGSSGNTIYF. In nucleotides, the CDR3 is TGCGCCAGCAGCTCTCAGGGCAGCTCTGGAAACACCATATATTTT.

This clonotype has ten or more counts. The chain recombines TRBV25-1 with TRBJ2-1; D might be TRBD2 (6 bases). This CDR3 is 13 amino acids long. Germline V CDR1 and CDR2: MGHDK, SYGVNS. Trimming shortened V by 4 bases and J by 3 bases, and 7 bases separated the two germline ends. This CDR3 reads CASSVRDYNEQFF. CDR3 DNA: TGTGCCAGCAGTGTGCGGGACTACAATGAGCAGTTCTTC.

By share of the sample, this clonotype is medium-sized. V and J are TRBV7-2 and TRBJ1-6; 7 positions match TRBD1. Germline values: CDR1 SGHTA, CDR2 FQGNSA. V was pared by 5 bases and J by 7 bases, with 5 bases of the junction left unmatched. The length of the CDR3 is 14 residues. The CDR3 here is CASSPGTVNSPLHF. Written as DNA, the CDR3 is TGTGCCAGCAGCCCTGGGACAGTGAATTCACCCCTCCACTTT.

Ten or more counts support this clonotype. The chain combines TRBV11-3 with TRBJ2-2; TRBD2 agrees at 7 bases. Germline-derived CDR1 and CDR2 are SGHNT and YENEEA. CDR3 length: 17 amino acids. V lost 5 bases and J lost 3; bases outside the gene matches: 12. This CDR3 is CASSATRGVGDTGELFF. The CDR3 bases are TGTGCCAGCAGCGCAACACGGGGGGTAGGGGACACCGGGGAGCTGTTTTTT.

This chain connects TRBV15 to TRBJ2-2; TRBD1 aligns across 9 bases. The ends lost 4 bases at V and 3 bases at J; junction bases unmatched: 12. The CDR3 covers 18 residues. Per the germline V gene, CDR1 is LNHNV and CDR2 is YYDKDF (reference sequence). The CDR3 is CATSTVCQTGGDTGELFF. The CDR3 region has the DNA TGTGCCACCAGCACAGTGTGTCAGACAGGGGGAGACACCGGGGAGCTGTTTTTT.

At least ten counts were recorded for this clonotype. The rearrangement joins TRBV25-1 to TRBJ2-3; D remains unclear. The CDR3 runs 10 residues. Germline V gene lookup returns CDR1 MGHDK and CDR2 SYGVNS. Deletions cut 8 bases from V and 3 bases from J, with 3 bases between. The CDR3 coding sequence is TGTGCCAGCCCTACAGATACGCAGTATTTT. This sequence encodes CASPTDTQYF.

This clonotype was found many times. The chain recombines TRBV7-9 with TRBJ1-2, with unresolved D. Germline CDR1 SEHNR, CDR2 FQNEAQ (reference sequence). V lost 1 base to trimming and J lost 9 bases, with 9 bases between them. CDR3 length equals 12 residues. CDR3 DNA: TGTGCCAGCAGCTTAGAGTCCAGGAGCTACACCTTC. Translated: CASSLESRSYTF.

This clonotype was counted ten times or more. The CDR3: CSARAQLAFEQFF. CDR3 sequence (DNA): TGCAGTGCTAGAGCCCAGCTAGCGTTTGAGCAGTTCTTC. This rearrangement joins TRBV20-1 to TRBJ2-1; possibly TRBD2 for D (6 bases). This CDR3 spans 13 amino acids. V was trimmed by 1 base and J by 9 bases, leaving 13 bases between them. The germline V gene encodes CDR1 DFQATT and CDR2 SNEGSKA (reference sequence).

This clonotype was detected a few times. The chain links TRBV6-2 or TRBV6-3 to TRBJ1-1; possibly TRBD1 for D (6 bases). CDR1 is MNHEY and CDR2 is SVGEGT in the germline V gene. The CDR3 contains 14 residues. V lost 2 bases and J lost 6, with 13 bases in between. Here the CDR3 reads CASSYPPGGAEAFF. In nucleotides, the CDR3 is TGTGCCAGCAGTTACCCCCCGGGGGGCGCTGAAGCTTTCTTT.

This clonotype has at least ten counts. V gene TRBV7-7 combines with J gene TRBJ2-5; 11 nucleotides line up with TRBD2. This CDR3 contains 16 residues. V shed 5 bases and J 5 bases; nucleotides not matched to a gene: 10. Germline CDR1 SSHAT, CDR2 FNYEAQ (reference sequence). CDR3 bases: TGTGCCAGCAGCGCACTAGCGGGGGCCCTAAGGGAGACCCAGTACTTC. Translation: CASSALAGALRETQYF. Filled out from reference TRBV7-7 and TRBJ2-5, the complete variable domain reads GAGVSQSPRYKVTKRGQDVTLRCDPISSHATLYWYQQALGQGPEFLTYFNYEAQPDKSGLPSDRFSAERPEGSISTLTIQRTEQRDSAMYRCASSALAGALRETQYFGPGTRLLVL.

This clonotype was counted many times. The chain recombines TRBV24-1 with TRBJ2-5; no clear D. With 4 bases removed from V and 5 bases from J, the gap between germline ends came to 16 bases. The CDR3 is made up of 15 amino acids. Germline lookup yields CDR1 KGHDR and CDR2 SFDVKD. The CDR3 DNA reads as TGTGCCACCAGTGACCCGGGCCAAGGTGGGGAGACCCAGTACTTC. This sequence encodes CATSDPGQGGETQYF.

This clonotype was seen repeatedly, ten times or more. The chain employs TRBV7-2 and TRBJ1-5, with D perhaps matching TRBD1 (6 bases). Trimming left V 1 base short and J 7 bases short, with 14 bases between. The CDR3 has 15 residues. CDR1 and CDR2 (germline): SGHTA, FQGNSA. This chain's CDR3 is CASSLGTEDLQPQHF. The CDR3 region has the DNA TGTGCCAGCAGCTTAGGGACAGAGGACCTCCAGCCCCAGCATTTT.

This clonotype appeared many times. The CDR3 DNA follows: TGCGCCAGCAGCCCAGACAGACAGGATGGCTACACCTTC. This sequence encodes CASSPDRQDGYTF. This rearrangement joins TRBV5-1 to TRBJ1-2; tentatively, D is TRBD1 (6 bases). V lost 4 bases and J 6 bases, leaving 13 bases between the germline ends. CDR3 size: 13 residues. The germline gives CDR1 SGHRS, CDR2 YFSETQ.

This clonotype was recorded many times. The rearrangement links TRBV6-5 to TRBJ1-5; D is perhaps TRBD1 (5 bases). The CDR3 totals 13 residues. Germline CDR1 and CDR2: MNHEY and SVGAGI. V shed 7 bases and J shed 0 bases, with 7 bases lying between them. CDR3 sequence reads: CASTGHSNQPQHF. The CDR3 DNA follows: TGTGCCAGCACCGGACATAGCAATCAGCCCCAGCATTTT.

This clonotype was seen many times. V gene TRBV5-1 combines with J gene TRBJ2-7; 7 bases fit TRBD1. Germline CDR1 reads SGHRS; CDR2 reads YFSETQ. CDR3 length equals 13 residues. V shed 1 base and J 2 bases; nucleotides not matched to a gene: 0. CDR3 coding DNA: TGCGCCAGCAGCTTGCAGGGGGCCTACGAGCAGTACTTC. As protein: CASSLQGAYEQYF.

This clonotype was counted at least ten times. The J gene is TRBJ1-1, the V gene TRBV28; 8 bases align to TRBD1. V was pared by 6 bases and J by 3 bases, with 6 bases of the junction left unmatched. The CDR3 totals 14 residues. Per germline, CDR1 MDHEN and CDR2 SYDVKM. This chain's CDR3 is CASSVQGGDTEAFF. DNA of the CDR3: TGTGCCAGCAGCGTACAGGGGGGGGACACTGAAGCTTTCTTT.

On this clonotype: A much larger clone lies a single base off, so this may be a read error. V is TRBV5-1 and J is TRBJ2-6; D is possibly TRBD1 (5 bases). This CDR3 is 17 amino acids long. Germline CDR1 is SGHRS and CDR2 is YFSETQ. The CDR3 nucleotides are TGCGCCAACAGCTTTGGACAAGAACTGTCTGGGGCCAACGTCCTGACTTTC. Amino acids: CANSFGQELSGANVLTF.

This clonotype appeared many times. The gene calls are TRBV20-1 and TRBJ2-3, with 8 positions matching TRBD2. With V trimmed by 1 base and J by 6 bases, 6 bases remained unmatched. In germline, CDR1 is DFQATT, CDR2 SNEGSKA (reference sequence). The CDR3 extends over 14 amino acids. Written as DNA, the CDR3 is TGCAGTGCTAGAGGTCGGGGGGGCGGGGATACGCAGTATTTT. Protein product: CSARGRGGGDTQYF.

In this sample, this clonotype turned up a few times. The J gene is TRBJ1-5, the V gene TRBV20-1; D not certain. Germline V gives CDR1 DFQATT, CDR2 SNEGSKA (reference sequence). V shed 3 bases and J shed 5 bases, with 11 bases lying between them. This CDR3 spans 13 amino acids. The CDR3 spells CSASKAAHQPQHF. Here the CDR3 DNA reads TGCAGTGCTAGTAAGGCAGCCCATCAGCCCCAGCATTTT.

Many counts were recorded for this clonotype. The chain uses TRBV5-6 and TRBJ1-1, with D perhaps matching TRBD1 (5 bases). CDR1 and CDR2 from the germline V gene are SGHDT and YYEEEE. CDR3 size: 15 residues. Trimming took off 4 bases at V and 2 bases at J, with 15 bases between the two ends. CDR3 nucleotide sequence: TGTGCCAGCAGCCATATTAACCAGGGAAACACTGAAGCTTTCTTT. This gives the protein CASSHINQGNTEAFF.

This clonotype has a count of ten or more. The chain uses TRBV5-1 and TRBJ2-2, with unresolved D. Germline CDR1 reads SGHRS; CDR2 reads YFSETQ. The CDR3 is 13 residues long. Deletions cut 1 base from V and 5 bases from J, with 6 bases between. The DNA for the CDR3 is TGCGCCAGCAGCTTGCTCGCTACCGGGGAGCTGTTTTTT. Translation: CASSLLATGELFF.

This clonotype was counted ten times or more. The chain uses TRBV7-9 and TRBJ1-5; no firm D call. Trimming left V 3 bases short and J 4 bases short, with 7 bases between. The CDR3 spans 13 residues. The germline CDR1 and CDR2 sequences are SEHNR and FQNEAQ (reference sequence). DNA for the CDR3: TGTGCCAGCAGCTTCACGCCGAATCAGCCCCAGCATTTT. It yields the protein CASSFTPNQPQHF.

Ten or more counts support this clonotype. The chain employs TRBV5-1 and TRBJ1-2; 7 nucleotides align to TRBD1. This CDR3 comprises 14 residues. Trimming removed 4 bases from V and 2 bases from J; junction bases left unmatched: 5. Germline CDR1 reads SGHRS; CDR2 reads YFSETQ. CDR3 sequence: CASSLEGQNYGYTF. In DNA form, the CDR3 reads TGCGCCAGCAGCCTAGAGGGACAGAACTATGGCTACACCTTC.

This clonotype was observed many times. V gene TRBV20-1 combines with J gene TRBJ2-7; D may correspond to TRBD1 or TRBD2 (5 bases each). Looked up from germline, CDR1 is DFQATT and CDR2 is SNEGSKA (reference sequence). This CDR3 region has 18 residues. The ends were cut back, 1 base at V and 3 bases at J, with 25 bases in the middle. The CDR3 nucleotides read TGCAGTGCTAGAGGGGACCTTGGGATATCTCTACGGTACTACGAGCAGTACTTC. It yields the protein CSARGDLGISLRYYEQYF.